This TCR beta chain was captured by sequencing in a study of cytomegalovirus exposure and HLA in healthy donors (dated by TCRdb to the late 2010s). Concerning the study at large: An earlier analysis of 587 of the donors reported roughly 300 Gb of sequence data and around 120 million unique TCR beta sequences obtained from about 179 million T cells. An early release that covered about 600 HLA-typed donors contained approximately 300 gigabases of sequencing data and 80 million or so unique TCR sequences. Among the approximately 400 genotyped donors, more than 70% belonged to the genetic ancestry cluster associated with self-reported Caucasian donors. The study aimed to test whether cataloging public T cell receptors could reveal signatures of past pathogen exposure. Using immunosequencing, the study profiled T cell repertoires from about 650 subjects and related those repertoires to cytomegalovirus serostatus. Besides the first cohort of approximately 670 subjects, a separate validation cohort made up of about 120 different subjects was used. The study combined high-throughput TCR immunosequencing, statistical association of individual TCRs with disease status, and machine learning to predict cytomegalovirus infection status. A later analysis re-examined previously published TCR beta repertoires from over 500 donors and added high-resolution HLA genotyping to investigate patterns of TCR occurrence. Rather than drawing on any new phenotypic data, the later analysis identified candidate immune exposures from TCR beta sequences and the way those sequences occurred across donors. In an earlier analysis of 550 to 700 of the donors, high-throughput TCR beta sequencing was used to judge whether each TCR beta V gene segment behaved as functional or pseudogenic. Donor age, sex, ethnicity and CMV serostatus were compiled together with the repertoire data. A later genetic analysis used genome-wide SNP genotypes for about 55% of the 666 donors, treating that subset as a discovery cohort. Every discovery cohort repertoire had been produced on one sequencing platform. Class I and class II HLA loci were covered by the typing at four-digit resolution. The number of donors typed differed by locus, with roughly 629-640 for A, B, C, DRB1 and DQB1, approximately 500 for DQA1, over 600 for DPA1, and under 490 for DPB1. A handful of DR-DQ haplotypes were treated as single units for association and clustering because of strong linkage in the cohort. On average, about 240,000 unique TCR beta nucleotide sequences were sequenced per donor among 398 genotyped donors of the cohort, with roughly 18% of those sequences being non-productive.

From a lookup of the germline V gene, CDR1 and CDR2 are SGHRS and YFSETQ. Including the terminal cysteine and phenylalanine, the CDR3 comprises 18 residues. CDR3 DNA only is kept here, 54 bases in frame from base 1. V is pruned by 0 bases and J by 0 bases, leaving 3 bases of the junction without a gene match. The full study reports these points: Because counts were too low, roughly 18 rarely observed V segments, including chromosome 9 orphons, were left out of the earlier analysis of over 550 of the donors. Most CMV-associated TCR beta chains appeared to be HLA-restricted in a later analysis, and the HLA associations seemed to be driven largely by CMV exposure. In this cohort, only TCR beta chains were sequenced, and detectable features were limited by the absence of alpha or paired-chain data. Some IMGT-functional V segments, including TRBV6-2 and TRBV6-3, could not be told apart with the 87-base-pair reads, so those segments were excluded. A total of fewer than 200 TCR beta chains were listed by the study as associated with cytomegalovirus. A few of the identified cytomegalovirus-associated TCR beta chains were confirmed in vitro to be specific for cytomegalovirus antigens. A cluster of highly shared sequence variants was judged likely to represent a technical artifact of the sequencing pipeline. According to a later analysis, TCR association rates differed among HLA loci, with DRB1 alleles showing the most associated TCRs and HLA-C alleles showing the fewest. CMV serostatus was the only immune exposure information available for the cohort. In a later genetic analysis, a missense DCLRE1C variant was associated with V-gene and J-gene trimming of TCR beta chains, and the association was replicated in an independent cohort. A later genetic analysis reported fewer N-insertions in productive TCRs among donors in an Asian-associated ancestry cluster than the roughly 620-donor mean. Linkage disequilibrium might explain the correlated functional status among segregating V segments, but an unknown experimental factor could not be excluded. In an earlier analysis of 587 of the donors, most TCR beta V segments appeared in productive rearrangements about 87% or about 30% of the time, broadly matching IMGT annotations. In a later analysis, several top co-occurrence clusters were reported to appear linked to parvovirus B19, influenza, CMV and Epstein-Barr virus. While some public TCRs were present in many individuals, most TCR sequences turned up only very rarely across donors. Sequencing depth was assumed to be roughly uniform across donors in the presence/absence analyses, though that assumption may not hold. The classifier was reported to diagnose cytomegalovirus status with high specificity and sensitivity in both the original cohort and the validation cohort. The authors suggested that the approach could potentially be extended to other disease states and immunological phenotypes. In a later analysis, over 15,000 TCR beta sequences were associated with specific HLA alleles at a false discovery rate of 0.05. Because some donors lacked HLA typing at each locus, the association tests relied only on the typed subset. In a later analysis, HLA-associated TCR beta chains were found to be more clonally expanded and to have lower generation probabilities than equally common non-associated chains. A further reported finding was that TCR beta sequences accurately predicted the HLA-A and HLA-B alleles for most subjects in the first cohort. When HLA alleles, especially DR and DQ, strongly co-occurred, attributing TCR associations to individual alleles was difficult.

Of note for this clone: Its antigen remains unidentified. Within one base of it there is no much larger clone, and no base qualities were kept.

The receptor library was made with the immunoSEQ multiplex PCR assay. For the multiplex PCR, a mixture combining 60 forward primers for TCR Vbeta segments and 13 reverse primers for TCR Jbeta segments was used. The CDR3 region of rearranged TCR beta genes was amplified from genomic DNA with a multiplex PCR assay. Amplified TCR beta libraries were sequenced as 87-base-pair reads on the Illumina HiSeq System. In the original analysis: Across the 700 or so repertoires, a later analysis counted roughly 77 million unique TCR beta chains, around 10 million of which were shared by at least two donors. Raw reads were error-corrected and collapsed into unique sequences with a nearest-neighbor algorithm that merged closely related sequences to remove PCR and sequencing errors. V, D and J gene segments were assigned by aligning CDR3 sequences to IMGT reference sequences. For a sequence to be retained, a match of at least six nucleotides was required to both a V gene segment and a J gene segment. A rearrangement was called productive if the CDR3 had no stop codons and remained in frame with V and J, and every other rearrangement was called non-productive. Following IMGT convention, CDR3 was defined as the stretch from the second conserved V-encoded cysteine up to the conserved J-encoded phenylalanine. The earlier analysis of approximately 590 of the donors excluded any sequence lacking an unambiguous match to a single V gene segment. In an earlier analysis of several hundred of the donors, V segments were called functional above 56.7% productive rearrangements and were called segregating when the between-donor standard deviation exceeded 5%. To diagnose cytomegalovirus status from the catalog of TCR beta chain sequences, a statistical classification framework was built. In a later analysis, V and J genes were assigned by comparing TCR nucleotide sequences against IMGT/GENE-DB human TR gene sequences. A later analysis assigned CDR3 sequences and most-parsimonious VDJ recombination scenarios with the TCRdist pipeline. In a later analysis, each TCR beta chain was defined by its CDR3 amino acid sequence together with its V-gene family, and reads without a unique V-gene family were excluded. In a later analysis, a few hundred highly shared, low-generation-probability nucleotide sequences were removed to address suspected cross-contamination and a sequencing artifact. In a later analysis, a clonal expansion index for each public chain was calculated from normalized within-repertoire ranks of inferred template counts. A later analysis computed generation probabilities with a VDJ recombination model fitted to out-of-frame rearrangements, and checked the results against IGoR. A later analysis scored TCR-TCR, TCR-HLA and TCR-CMV co-occurrence with hypergeometric tests, applying a repertoire-size bias correction to TCR pairs. To estimate false discovery rates, a later analysis permuted the HLA or CMV assignments 20 times. A later analysis grouped co-occurring TCRs with DBSCAN, adding TCRdist sequence similarity when clustering within HLA-allele-positive subsets. Co-occurrence clustering excluded repertoires with fewer than 30,000 or more than 120,000 public chains, plus five with anomalous nucleotide sharing. As stored in TCRdb, this immuneACCESS dataset retains in-frame rearrangements with V and J assigned. A fraction of the clones does not appear; measured against another copy, unresolved V genes explain less than half of the discrepancy, and the remainder lacks a known reason. The DNA was the basis for D and trimming; V, J and clone size are from that table. The sample records 100,000 to 130,000 clones, roughly 72% of which are singletons. Jointly, the top ten make up 7.8% of the sample.

The cohort was made up of hundreds of healthy bone marrow donors. At the time of sampling, every cohort member was nominally healthy, though immune exposures that went unrecorded were likely present. The donor tested CMV seronegative, placing the donor among the approximately 400 seronegative members of the cohort. Each donor provided a peripheral blood sample, and peripheral blood mononuclear cells were used for TCR beta sequencing. Genomic DNA extraction from the blood cell samples was performed with the Qiagen DNeasy Blood Extraction Kit. The TCR sequence derives from a man younger than 45 in good health and CMV-seronegative. Input material: PBMCs. The sequence links TRBV5-1 to TRBJ2-6; 10 middle bases align to TRBD1. The DNA reads as follows: TGCGCCAGCAGCTTGGCCGGGACAGGGGCCTCTGGGGCCAACGTCCTGACTTTC. It is translated as CASSLAGTGASGANVLTF.